This TCR beta chain derives from a study of T-cell reconstitution after alpha-beta-depleted transplantation in children. Unique molecular identifiers featured in how the TCRbeta library was prepared. TCRdb called the PCR reads again in MiXCR, with one record for every CDR3 protein. This table has approximately 230,000 distinct CDR3 sequences, around 25% appearing once. V shed 0 bases and J shed 1 base, with 13 bases lying between them. The CDR3 sequence is 17 residues long. CDR1 is MNHNY and CDR2 is SVGAGI in the germline V gene (reference sequence). The genes are TRBV6-6 and TRBJ1-5, with a weak D call TRBD1 (6 bases). This clonotype was sampled from a female patient aged 2-9 years who had a stem cell transplant for congenital amegakaryocytic thrombocytopenia, so the T cells may come from the graft donor. Here the sequenced sample was PBMCs, mostly from graft donor cells, taken 360 days after TCRalphabeta/CD19-depleted stem cell transplant. The CDR3 loop is CASSYSGGRGSNQPQHF. DNA for the CDR3: TGTGCCAGCAGTTACTCGGGGGGGCGGGGGAGCAATCAGCCCCAGCATTTT.